This T cell receptor (beta chain) was identified in a study of metastatic and nonmetastatic thyroid tumors. This clone has only one observation. Antigen unknown. In the authors' methods: A classifier of distant metastasis in papillary thyroid cancer was built from CDR3 differences (across clinicopathological groups). TCRdb re-analyzed the PCR reads using MiXCR. The V and J calls here are based on TCRdb, not the publication. This table holds about 31,000 clones, more than 15% found once. This CDR3 region has 21 residues. V dropped 8 bases and J dropped 3; count of bases not matched to a gene: 26. CDR1 DFQATT and CDR2 SNEGSKA come from the germline V gene (reference sequence). Prior to thyroid surgery, none of the patients had received any treatment. General observations from the study: In blood and tumor, TCR beta diversity was reportedly significantly higher in malignant thyroid tumors than in benign nodules.

This receptor was identified in a female donor with papillary thyroid cancer or a benign thyroid nodule (not recorded which). Some clones in this sample may be carry-over from other donors' samples. The sequencing input was blood. The chain employs TRBV20-1 and TRBJ2-1; 12 nucleotides line up with TRBD2. This CDR3 is CSFRPPPGLAGIRRDYNEQFF. For the CDR3, the DNA is TGCAGTTTCCGCCCCCCCCCCGGACTAGCGGGGATTCGGCGTGACTACAATGAGCAGTTCTTC.